These 30 T cell receptor beta chains were sequenced from one sample in a study of brain T cells in children with intractable seizures. The time point here: blood from clinic visit 5 months post-surgery; TSC patient then seizure free. Produced via immunoSEQ multiplex PCR; TCRdb's table is partial and in-frame only. The sample holds about 340,000 clones, over 90% seen once. The specimen comprised peripheral blood, sampled roughly 5 months after surgery. The receptors originated from a boy under two years old with tuberous sclerosis and intractable seizures.

V and J are TRBV19 and TRBJ2-3; D remains ambiguous. CDR3 length equals 13 residues. CDR1 LNHDA and CDR2 SQIVND come from the germline V gene (reference sequence). Trimming cost V 3 bases and J 3 bases, with 7 bases left between them. CDR3 residues: CASSISRTDTQYF. CDR3 coding DNA: TGTGCCAGTAGTATCTCTCGAACAGATACGCAGTATTTT.

The chain couples TRBV24-1 to TRBJ2-2; D might be TRBD1 (5 bases). CDR1 KGHDR and CDR2 SFDVKD come from the germline V gene. Trimming removed 7 bases at V and 4 bases at J, with 12 bases between. The CDR3 totals 14 residues. In nucleotides, the CDR3 is TGTGCCACCAGCCAGGGCCTTAGCACCGGGGAGCTGTTTTTT. It codes for CATSQGLSTGELFF.

This rearrangement joins TRBV27 to TRBJ2-3; maybe TRBD1 (6 bases). The ends were cut back, 5 bases at V and 0 bases at J, with 12 bases in the middle. This CDR3 has 15 amino acids. From germline, CDR1 is MNHEY and CDR2 SMNVEV (reference sequence). CDR3 sequence: CASSITGYSTDTQYF. DNA for the CDR3: TGTGCCAGCAGTATAACAGGGTATAGCACAGATACGCAGTATTTT.

V gene TRBV7-2 combines with J gene TRBJ2-2; D remains ambiguous. Germline values: CDR1 SGHTA, CDR2 FQGNSA. This CDR3 region has 16 residues. The ends were cut back, 5 bases at V and 3 bases at J, with 16 bases in the middle. This chain's CDR3 is CASSVYMGFYTGELFF. The CDR3, as DNA: TGTGCCAGCAGCGTCTACATGGGCTTTTACACCGGGGAGCTGTTTTTT.

This sequence joins TRBV24-1 and TRBJ2-1; TRBD1 aligns across 9 bases. The CDR3 spans 17 residues. Germline V gene sequence: CDR1 KGHDR, CDR2 SFDVKD. V was clipped by 0 bases and J by 8 bases; unmatched bases: 10. The CDR3 nucleotides read TGTGCCACCAGTGATTTGTTGGGACAGGGTGGTATCGATGAGCAGTTCTTC. It codes for CATSDLLGQGGIDEQFF.

V gene TRBV24-1 combines with J gene TRBJ1-2; tentative D call: TRBD1 (5 bases). This CDR3 contains 13 residues. V lost 6 bases and J lost 4, with 11 bases in between. The V gene's germline CDR1 is KGHDR and CDR2 SFDVKD. CDR3 in amino acids: CATSMRGSYGYTF. The CDR3 DNA reads as TGTGCCACCAGTATGCGGGGGAGCTATGGCTACACCTTC.

The chain has TRBV7-8 and TRBJ1-1, with 8 bases that match TRBD1. CDR3 size: 15 residues. Germline CDR1 reads SGHVS; CDR2 reads FQNEAQ. Trimming cost V 4 bases and J 1 base; bases outside gene matches: 5. Here the CDR3 reads CASSWGGTGNTEAFF. CDR3 nucleotides: TGTGCCAGCAGCTGGGGGGGGACAGGGAACACTGAAGCTTTCTTT.

This CDR3 reads CATRGGPSTDTQYF. The DNA of the CDR3 is TGTGCCACTCGGGGGGGGCCAAGCACAGATACGCAGTATTTT. The V gene is TRBV6-5, the J gene TRBJ2-3; 8 positions agree with TRBD2. Trimming cost V 10 bases and J 0 bases; bases outside gene matches: 6. The CDR3 spans 14 residues. Germline CDR1 MNHEY, CDR2 SVGAGI.

DNA for the CDR3: TGTGCCAGCAGCTCCCGCCGCCAGGGGAGCACTGAAGCTTTCTTT. This encodes CASSSRRQGSTEAFF. The chain joins TRBV7-2 to TRBJ1-1; TRBD1 might be the D (6 bases). This CDR3 is built from 15 residues. The V end was cut by 4 bases, the J end by 4 bases, with 16 bases between. Looked up from germline, CDR1 is SGHTA and CDR2 is FQGNSA.

The chain has TRBV10-3 and TRBJ1-2; TRBD1 agrees at 8 bases. This CDR3 comprises 15 residues. The V gene end was trimmed by 6 bases and the J gene end by 10 bases; junction bases not matched to a gene: 16. Germline values: CDR1 ENHRY, CDR2 SYGVKD. CDR3 DNA sequence: TGTGCCATCAGGCTGACAGGGGAACCCCTTATGGTCTACACCTTC. Protein sequence: CAIRLTGEPLMVYTF.

The chain couples TRBV5-6 to TRBJ1-2; 8 bases are shared with TRBD1. Losses at the gene ends were 4 bases for V and 4 bases for J; bases not matched to a gene: 6. Germline lookup yields CDR1 SGHDT and CDR2 YYEEEE. The CDR3 sequence is 14 residues long. The CDR3 region is CASSRQGLSYGYTF. CDR3 DNA: TGTGCCAGCAGCCGACAGGGGTTAAGCTATGGCTACACCTTC.

The chain couples TRBV6-5 to TRBJ1-1; D unresolved. The CDR3 is 13 residues long. The V and J ends lost 8 bases and 1 base respectively, with 11 bases between them. Germline values: CDR1 MNHEY, CDR2 SVGAGI. DNA of the CDR3: TGTGCCAGCGAAGGCGGGAAGAACACTGAAGCTTTCTTT. Its translation is CASEGGKNTEAFF.

The CDR3 sequence: CATSDRPAGEQYF. CDR3 nucleotide sequence: TGTGCCACCAGTGACCGCCCCGCGGGGGAGCAGTACTTC. V gene TRBV24-1 combines with J gene TRBJ2-7; a weak D match, TRBD2 (6 bases). The CDR3 contains 13 residues. The germline V gene has CDR1 KGHDR and CDR2 SFDVKD. The ends were cut back, 4 bases at V and 7 bases at J, with 13 bases in the middle.

V is TRBV10-3 and J is TRBJ1-2, with no clear D. Trimming took off 6 bases at V and 0 bases at J, with 11 bases between the two ends. The CDR3 totals 14 residues. Germline V gene lookup returns CDR1 ENHRY and CDR2 SYGVKD. The CDR3 coding sequence is TGTGCCATCAGAGGCAGCAGGTCTAACTATGGCTACACCTTC. Translating gives CAIRGSRSNYGYTF.

CDR3 loop: CASSFRDLRTQYF. The DNA for the CDR3 is TGTGCCAGCAGTTTCCGGGACCTTAGGACGCAGTATTTT. The gene calls are TRBV12-3 or TRBV12-4 and TRBJ2-3, with D possibly called TRBD1 or TRBD2 (5 bases each). The V gene lost 3 bases and the J gene lost 9 bases, with 13 bases spanning the gap. The CDR3 is made up of 13 amino acids.

V gene TRBV27 combines with J gene TRBJ1-1, with D unresolved. This CDR3 region has 13 residues. Trimming pared 5 bases from V and 1 base from J, leaving 8 bases between. In germline, CDR1 is MNHEY, CDR2 SMNVEV (reference sequence). The CDR3 loop is CASSRRTNTEAFF. In DNA, the CDR3 is TGTGCCAGCAGTAGGCGTACGAACACTGAAGCTTTCTTT.

V is TRBV27 and J is TRBJ2-7; 7 nucleotides agree with TRBD1. The germline gives CDR1 MNHEY, CDR2 SMNVEV (reference sequence). After removal of 6 bases from V and 4 bases from J, the junction contained 12 bases not matched to a gene. This CDR3 comprises 15 residues. The CDR3 bases are TGTGCCAGCAGAGGGACCGGGACAGCAGTTTACGAGCAGTACTTC. The encoded protein is CASRGTGTAVYEQYF.

The rearrangement links TRBV27 to TRBJ2-1, with D possibly being TRBD1 (5 bases). The CDR3 sequence is 16 residues long. The germline V gene encodes CDR1 MNHEY and CDR2 SMNVEV (reference sequence). Trimming removed 6 bases from V and 1 base from J, with 16 bases in between. The DNA for the CDR3 is TGTGCCAGCAGCGAGGCTGGGGCTAGGTCCTACAATGAGCAGTTCTTC. This sequence encodes CASSEAGARSYNEQFF.

V and J are TRBV25-1 and TRBJ1-1; perhaps TRBD1 as D (5 bases). This CDR3 spans 15 amino acids. Trimming took off 4 bases at V and 1 base at J, with 13 bases between the two ends. Germline lookup yields CDR1 MGHDK and CDR2 SYGVNS. For the CDR3, the DNA is TGTGCCAGCAGTGTCCCGACAGAGGAGAACACTGAAGCTTTCTTT. It is translated as CASSVPTEENTEAFF.

The chain employs TRBV14 and TRBJ2-6; D gene uncertain. The CDR3 runs to 14 residues. Germline V lookup: CDR1 SGHDN, CDR2 FVKESK. V lost 4 bases to trimming and J lost 3 bases, with 7 bases between them. The CDR3 nucleotides are TGTGCCAGCAGCCTCCTAGTTGGGGCCAACGTCCTGACTTTC. Protein sequence: CASSLLVGANVLTF.

The chain is built from TRBV19 and TRBJ2-3; the match to TRBD2 covers 13 bases. Germline CDR1 is LNHDA and CDR2 is SQIVND (reference sequence). With V trimmed by 4 bases and J by 1 base, 14 bases remained unmatched. The CDR3 spans 20 residues. The CDR3 here is CASSRLGGLAGEGGTDTQYF. For the CDR3, the DNA is TGTGCCAGTAGTAGGTTGGGAGGACTAGCGGGAGAGGGGGGCACAGATACGCAGTATTTT.

The chain combines TRBV6-5 with TRBJ2-2; D might be TRBD2 (6 bases). The germline gives CDR1 MNHEY, CDR2 SVGAGI. Trimming took off 8 bases at V and 6 bases at J, with 19 bases between the two ends. The CDR3 totals 15 residues. DNA for the CDR3: TGTGCCAGCGCAACCCGGGGGAATTGGGCCGGGGAGCTGTTTTTT. Amino acid sequence: CASATRGNWAGELFF.

The CDR3 region is CASSLGGSGHNEQFF. CDR3 nucleotide sequence: TGTGCCAGCAGCTTAGGAGGGAGTGGCCACAATGAGCAGTTCTTC. V and J are TRBV11-2 and TRBJ2-1, with D possibly TRBD2 on 5 matching bases. The CDR3 runs 15 residues. Germline CDR1 is SGHAT and CDR2 is FQNNGV. Trimming stripped 1 base from V and 5 bases from J, with 12 bases between. The full variable domain, rest sourced from reference TRBV11-2 and TRBJ2-1, is EAGVAQSPRYKIIEKRQSVAFWCNPISGHATLYWYQQILGQGPKLLIQFQNNGVVDDSQLPKDRFSAERLKGVDSTLKIQPAKLEDSAVYLCASSLGGSGHNEQFFGPGTRLTVL.

There are many counts of this clone. This chain uses TRBV5-1 with TRBJ2-1; 9 bases match TRBD2. The CDR3 loop spans 15 amino acids. Germline lookup yields CDR1 SGHRS and CDR2 YFSETQ. V trimming: 4 bases; J trimming: 6 bases; junction bases outside the gene matches: 8. Written as DNA, the CDR3 is TGCGCCAGCAGCGCGAAGCGGGAGGTAGGCAATGAGCAGTTCTTC. This sequence encodes CASSAKREVGNEQFF.

J is TRBJ1-2 and V is TRBV7-9, with a tentative D call TRBD1 (6 bases). Trimming took 5 bases from V and 1 from J, leaving 26 bases between them. The CDR3 sequence is 19 residues long. From germline, CDR1 is SEHNR and CDR2 FQNEAQ (reference sequence). The CDR3 region is CASSLSGWTATYNNYGYTF. The DNA of the CDR3 is TGTGCCAGCAGCCTTAGTGGGTGGACAGCTACCTACAATAACTATGGCTACACCTTC.

This sequence joins TRBV7-8 and TRBJ2-5; tentative D call: TRBD2 (5 bases). Trimming removed 1 base from V and 3 bases from J, with 6 bases in between. The V gene's germline CDR1 is SGHVS and CDR2 FQNEAQ. The CDR3 totals 13 residues. The CDR3 coding sequence is TGTGCCAGCAGCTTAGGACTAAAAGAGACCCAGTACTTC. It encodes CASSLGLKETQYF.

J is TRBJ2-7 and V is TRBV29-1; D tentatively reads TRBD1 or TRBD2 (6 bases each). V gave up 0 bases and J gave up 7 bases, with 22 bases separating them. CDR1 and CDR2 from the germline V gene are SQVTM and ANQGSEA. The CDR3 loop spans 16 amino acids. The CDR3 protein is CSVEETVLARGGEQYF. For the CDR3, the DNA is TGCAGCGTTGAAGAAACCGTACTAGCCCGAGGGGGTGAGCAGTACTTC.

This sequence joins TRBV3-1 (or the pseudogene TRBV3-2) and TRBJ1-1, with unresolved D. CDR3 length: 13 residues. Trimming stripped 1 base from V and 4 bases from J, with 7 bases between. Germline V CDR1 and CDR2: LGHDT, YNNKEL (reference sequence). CDR3 bases: TGTGCCAGCAGCCAAGTTTTGCGCACTGAAGCTTTCTTT. This gives the protein CASSQVLRTEAFF.

The chain couples TRBV6-1 to TRBJ2-3; no reliable D call. Trimming took off 3 bases at V and 2 bases at J, with 9 bases between the two ends. Germline V lookup: CDR1 MNHNS, CDR2 SASEGT. The CDR3 is 14 amino acids. DNA of the CDR3: TGTGCCAGCAGTGAGATGCCGACCACAGATACGCAGTATTTT. Protein sequence: CASSEMPTTDTQYF.

This clone showed up just once. V is TRBV7-2 and J is TRBJ2-3; tentatively, D is TRBD2 (5 bases). Per germline, CDR1 SGHTA and CDR2 FQGNSA. V was clipped by 10 bases and J by 3 bases, with 14 bases between them. The CDR3 runs 13 residues. The chain's CDR3 is CATRLSGTDTQYF. CDR3 bases: TGTGCCACAAGACTATCGGGAACAGATACGCAGTATTTT.